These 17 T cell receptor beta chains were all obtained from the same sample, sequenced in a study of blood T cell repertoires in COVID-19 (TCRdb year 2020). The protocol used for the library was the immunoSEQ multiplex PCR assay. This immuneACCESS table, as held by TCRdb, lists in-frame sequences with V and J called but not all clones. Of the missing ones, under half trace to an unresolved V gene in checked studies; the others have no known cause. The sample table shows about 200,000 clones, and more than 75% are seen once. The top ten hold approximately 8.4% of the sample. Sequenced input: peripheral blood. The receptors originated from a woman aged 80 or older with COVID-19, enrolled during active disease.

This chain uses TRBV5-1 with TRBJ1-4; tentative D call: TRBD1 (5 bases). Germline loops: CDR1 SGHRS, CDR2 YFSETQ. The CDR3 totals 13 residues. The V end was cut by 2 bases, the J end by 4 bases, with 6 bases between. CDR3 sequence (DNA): TGCGCCAGCAGCTTCGACAGTAATGAAAAACTGTTTTTT. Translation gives CASSFDSNEKLFF.

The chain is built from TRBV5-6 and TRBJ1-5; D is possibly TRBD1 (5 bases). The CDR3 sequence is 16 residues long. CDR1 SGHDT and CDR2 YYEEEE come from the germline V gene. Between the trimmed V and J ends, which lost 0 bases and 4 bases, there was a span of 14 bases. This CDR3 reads CASSLARWGGNQPQHF. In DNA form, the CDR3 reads TGTGCCAGCAGCTTGGCTCGGTGGGGCGGAAATCAGCCCCAGCATTTT.

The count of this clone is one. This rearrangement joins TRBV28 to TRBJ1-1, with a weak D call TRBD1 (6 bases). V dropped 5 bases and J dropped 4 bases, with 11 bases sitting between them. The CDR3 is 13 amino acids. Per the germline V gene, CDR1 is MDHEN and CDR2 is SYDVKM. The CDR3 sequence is CASSPGHATEAFF. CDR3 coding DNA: TGTGCCAGCAGTCCGGGACATGCCACTGAAGCTTTCTTT.

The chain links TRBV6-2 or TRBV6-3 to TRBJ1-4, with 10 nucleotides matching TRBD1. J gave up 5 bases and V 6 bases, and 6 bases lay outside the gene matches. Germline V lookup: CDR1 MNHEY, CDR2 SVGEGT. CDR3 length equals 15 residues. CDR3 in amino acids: CASSRTGQGNEKLFF. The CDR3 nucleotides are TGTGCCAGCAGCCGTACGGGACAGGGGAATGAAAAACTGTTTTTT.

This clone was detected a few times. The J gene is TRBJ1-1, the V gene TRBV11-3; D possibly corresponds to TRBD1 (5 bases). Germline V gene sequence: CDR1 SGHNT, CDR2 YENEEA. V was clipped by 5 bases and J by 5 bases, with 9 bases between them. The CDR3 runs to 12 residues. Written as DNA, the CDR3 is TGTGCCAGCAGCACCCAGGGTACTGAAGCTTTCTTT. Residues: CASSTQGTEAFF.

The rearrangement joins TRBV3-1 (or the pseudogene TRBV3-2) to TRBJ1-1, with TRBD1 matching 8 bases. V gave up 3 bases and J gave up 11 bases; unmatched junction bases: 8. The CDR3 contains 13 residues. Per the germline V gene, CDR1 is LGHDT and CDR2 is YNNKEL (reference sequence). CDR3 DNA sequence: TGTGCCAGCAGCCACGCTTCGACAGGGGACGCTTTCTTT. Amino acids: CASSHASTGDAFF.

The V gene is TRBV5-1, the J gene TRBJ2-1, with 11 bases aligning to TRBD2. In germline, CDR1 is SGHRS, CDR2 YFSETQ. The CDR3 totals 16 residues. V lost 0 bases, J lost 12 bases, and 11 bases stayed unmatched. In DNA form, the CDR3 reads TGCGCCAGCAGCTTGGGTGGGACTAGCGGATCGGAGGGGCAGTTCTTC. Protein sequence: CASSLGGTSGSEGQFF.

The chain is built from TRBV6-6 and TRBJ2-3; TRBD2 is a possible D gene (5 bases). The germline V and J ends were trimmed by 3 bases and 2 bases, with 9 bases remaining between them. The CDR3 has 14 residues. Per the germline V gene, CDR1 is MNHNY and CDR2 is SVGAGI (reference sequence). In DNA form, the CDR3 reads TGTGCCAGCAGTTATGCCCTAGCCACAGATACGCAGTATTTT. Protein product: CASSYALATDTQYF.

This chain's CDR3 is CASRTQGAGNQPQHF. CDR3 DNA: TGTGCCAGCAGGACCCAGGGGGCTGGCAATCAGCCCCAGCATTTT. The V and J genes are TRBV28 and TRBJ1-5, with 8 bases matching TRBD1. This CDR3 is 15 amino acids long. The V and J ends lost 6 bases and 2 bases, in that order; junction bases with no gene match: 6. CDR1 MDHEN and CDR2 SYDVKM come from the germline V gene.

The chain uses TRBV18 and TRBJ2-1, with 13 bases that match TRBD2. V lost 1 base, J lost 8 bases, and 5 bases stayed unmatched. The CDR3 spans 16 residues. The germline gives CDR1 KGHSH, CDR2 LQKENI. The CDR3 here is CASSPRTSGSSDEQFF. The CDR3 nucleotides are TGTGCCAGCTCACCACGGACTAGCGGGAGTAGCGATGAGCAGTTCTTC.

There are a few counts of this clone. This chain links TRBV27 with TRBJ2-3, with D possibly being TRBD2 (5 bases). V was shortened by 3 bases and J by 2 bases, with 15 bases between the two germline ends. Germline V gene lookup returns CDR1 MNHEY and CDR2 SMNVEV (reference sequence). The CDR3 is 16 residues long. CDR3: CASSFTSPLSTDTQYF. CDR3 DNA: TGTGCCAGCAGTTTTACTAGTCCTTTATCCACAGATACGCAGTATTTT.

As DNA, the CDR3 is TGTGCCAGTAGTAGAATTGATAAGGGGGCCCCAGGAGATGCTTTCTTT. Translation gives CASSRIDKGAPGDAFF. The chain links TRBV19 to TRBJ1-1; 7 bases match TRBD1. Looked up from germline, CDR1 is LNHDA and CDR2 is SQIVND (reference sequence). The CDR3 loop spans 16 amino acids. V shed 4 bases and J 11 bases; nucleotides not matched to a gene: 19.

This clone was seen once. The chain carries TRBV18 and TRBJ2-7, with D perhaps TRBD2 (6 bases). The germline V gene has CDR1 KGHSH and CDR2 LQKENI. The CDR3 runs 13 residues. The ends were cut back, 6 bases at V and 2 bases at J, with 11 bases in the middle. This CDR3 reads CASSSGSTYEQYF. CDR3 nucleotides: TGTGCCAGCTCGTCCGGGAGTACCTACGAGCAGTACTTC.

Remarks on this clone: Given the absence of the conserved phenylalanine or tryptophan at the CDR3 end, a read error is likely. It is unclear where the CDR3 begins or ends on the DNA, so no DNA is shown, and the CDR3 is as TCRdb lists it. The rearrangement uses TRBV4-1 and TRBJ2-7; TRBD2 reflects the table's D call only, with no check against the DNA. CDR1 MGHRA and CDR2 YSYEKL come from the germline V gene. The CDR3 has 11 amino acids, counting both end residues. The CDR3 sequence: CASSSHGPSGH.

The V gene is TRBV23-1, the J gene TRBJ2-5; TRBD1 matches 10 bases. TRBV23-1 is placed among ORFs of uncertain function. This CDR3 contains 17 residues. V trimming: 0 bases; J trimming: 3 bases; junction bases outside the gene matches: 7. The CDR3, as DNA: TGCGCCAGCAGTCAATCGCATCTCGGGACAGGGGAAGAGACCCAGTACTTC. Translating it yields CASSQSHLGTGEETQYF.

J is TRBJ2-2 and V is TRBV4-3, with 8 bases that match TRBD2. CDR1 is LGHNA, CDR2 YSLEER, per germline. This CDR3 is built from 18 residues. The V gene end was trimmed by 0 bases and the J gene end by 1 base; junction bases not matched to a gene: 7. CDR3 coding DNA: TGCGCCAGCAGCCAAGAAATACGGGGGGGGTTGAACACCGGGGAGCTGTTTTTT. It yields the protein CASSQEIRGGLNTGELFF.

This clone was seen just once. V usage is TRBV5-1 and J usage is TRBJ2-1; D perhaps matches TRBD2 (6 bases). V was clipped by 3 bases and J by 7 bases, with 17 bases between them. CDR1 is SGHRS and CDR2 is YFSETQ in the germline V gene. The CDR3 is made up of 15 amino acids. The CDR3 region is CASSYYRRGLNEQFF. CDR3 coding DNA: TGCGCCAGCAGCTACTATAGGCGGGGTCTAAATGAGCAGTTCTTC.